This TCR beta chain was captured by sequencing in a study of shared clonotypes between healthy human individuals. General study results and limits: A handful of donors had about 5.1% of their naive CD4 clonotypes in common. Generally, naive subsets came out with larger estimated richness than memory subsets.

At a deep level, the assay was run. Sequencing used immunoSEQ multiplex PCR; TCRdb keeps in-frame clones, though not all of them. The table has approximately 2.5 million clones, roughly nine tenths seen once; the top ten hold around 0.14%. With respect to this clone: The antigen is undetermined.

The sample comprised naive CD4+ T cells sorted from blood. The subset: CD45RA+ positively selected. The receptor was derived from a man between 18 and 35 years old in good health.

The CDR3 reads CASSSRTSGGVHYEQYF. As DNA, the CDR3 is TGTGCCAGCAGCTCTAGGACTAGCGGGGGAGTTCACTACGAGCAGTACTTC. This chain links TRBV11-2 with TRBJ2-7; 13 nucleotides agree with TRBD2. The CDR3 is 17 amino acids. Trimming took 4 bases from V and 3 from J; bases not matched to a gene: 9. The germline CDR1 and CDR2 sequences are SGHAT and FQNNGV.